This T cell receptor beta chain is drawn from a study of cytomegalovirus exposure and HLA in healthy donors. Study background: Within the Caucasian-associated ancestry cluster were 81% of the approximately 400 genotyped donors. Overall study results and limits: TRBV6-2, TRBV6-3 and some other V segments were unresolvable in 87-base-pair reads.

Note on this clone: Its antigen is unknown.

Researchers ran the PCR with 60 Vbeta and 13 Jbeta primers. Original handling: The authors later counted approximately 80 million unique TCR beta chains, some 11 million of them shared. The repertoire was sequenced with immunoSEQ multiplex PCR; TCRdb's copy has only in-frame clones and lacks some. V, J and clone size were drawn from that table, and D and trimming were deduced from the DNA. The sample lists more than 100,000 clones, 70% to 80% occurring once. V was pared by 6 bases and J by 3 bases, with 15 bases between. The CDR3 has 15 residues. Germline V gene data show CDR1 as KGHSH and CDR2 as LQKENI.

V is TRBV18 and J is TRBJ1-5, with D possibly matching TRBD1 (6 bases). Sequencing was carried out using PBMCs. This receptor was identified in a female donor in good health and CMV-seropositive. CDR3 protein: CASSTGQFNNQPQHF. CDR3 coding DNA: TGTGCCAGCTCCACAGGACAGTTCAACAATCAGCCCCAGCATTTT.